These 10 T cell receptor beta chains share one sample of origin, sequenced in a study of T cells in Graves' hyperthyroidism and ophthalmopathy. RNA transcripts yielded amplified TCR beta CDR3 regions. Primed by the HTBI set, a first-round RT-PCR was run on the TCR CDR3. TCRdb passed the multiplex PCR reads through MiXCR, listing each CDR3 protein once. The sample has nearly 750,000 distinct CDR3 sequences; roughly 32% are singletons. Sample: blood. The receptors originated from a woman in her thirties or forties with Graves' hyperthyroidism.

This clonotype was seen ten or more times. The chain recombines TRBV2 with TRBJ1-4; 7 bases align to TRBD1. Germline lookup yields CDR1 SNHLY and CDR2 FYNNEI. Unmatched junction bases numbered 6, after V lost 6 bases and J lost 5 bases. CDR3 length equals 14 residues. The CDR3 loop reads CASRSGTANEKLFF. In DNA form, the CDR3 reads TGTGCCAGCAGGTCCGGGACAGCAAATGAAAAACTGTTTTTT. Together with reference TRBV2 and TRBJ1-4, the CDR3 gives the full variable domain: EPEVTQTPSHQVTQMGQEVILRCVPISNHLYFYWYRQILGQKVEFLVSFYNNEISEKSEIFDDQFSVERPDGSNFTLKIRSTKLEDSAMYFCASRSGTANEKLFFGSGTQLSVL.

This sequence joins TRBV2 and TRBJ1-5, with D maybe TRBD1 (6 bases). The CDR3 is made up of 17 amino acids. Germline V lookup: CDR1 SNHLY, CDR2 FYNNEI. The V and J ends lost 4 bases and 1 base respectively, with 17 bases between them. The CDR3 reads CASSGFYRERSNQPQHF. In nucleotides, the CDR3 is TGTGCCAGCAGTGGATTTTACAGGGAGAGGAGCAATCAGCCCCAGCATTTT.

In this sample, this clonotype turned up a few times. The DNA of the CDR3 is TGTGCCAGCAGTGAAGGCAGGGTATCCTACGAGCAGTACTTC. It codes for CASSEGRVSYEQYF. The chain is built from TRBV6-1 and TRBJ2-7; D may be TRBD1 (5 bases). The CDR3 totals 14 residues. V shed 1 base and J shed 1 base, with 8 bases lying between them. Germline CDR1 is MNHNS and CDR2 is SASEGT.

This rearrangement joins TRBV10-3 to TRBJ1-2, with a tentative D call TRBD1 (6 bases). This CDR3 spans 12 amino acids. Trimming took off 2 bases at V and 8 bases at J, with 9 bases between the two ends. CDR1 and CDR2 (germline): ENHRY, SYGVKD. The CDR3 DNA reads as TGTGCCATCAGTGAGACGGGGGGCGGCTACACCTTC. Its protein product is CAISETGGGYTF.

The J gene is TRBJ2-5, the V gene TRBV7-2; 14 bases line up with TRBD2. Germline values: CDR1 SGHTA, CDR2 FQGNSA. The CDR3 sequence is 17 residues long. The V gene end was trimmed by 3 bases and the J gene end by 3 bases; junction bases not matched to a gene: 6. The CDR3 sequence is CASSLRTSGGPKETQYF. The CDR3 coding sequence is TGTGCCAGCAGCTTGAGGACTAGCGGGGGGCCAAAAGAGACCCAGTACTTC.

V is TRBV2 and J is TRBJ1-5; D is ambiguous. Germline-derived CDR1 and CDR2 are SNHLY and FYNNEI. Trimming took 4 bases from V and 4 from J, leaving 8 bases between them. CDR3 length equals 13 residues. CDR3 in amino acids: CASSVKGNQPQHF. The CDR3 DNA reads TGTGCCAGCAGTGTAAAAGGGAATCAGCCCCAGCATTTT.

The chain couples TRBV5-1 to TRBJ1-1; the match to TRBD1 covers 10 bases. CDR1 is SGHRS and CDR2 is YFSETQ in the germline V gene. The CDR3 consists of 13 residues. V was pared by 4 bases and J by 11 bases, with 8 bases of the junction left unmatched. CDR3 sequence: CASSQRTGGWAFF. DNA of the CDR3: TGCGCCAGCAGCCAAAGGACAGGGGGTTGGGCTTTCTTT.

This clonotype came up many times. The V call is TRBV25-1, the J call TRBJ2-5, with 10 nucleotides matching TRBD1. Losses at the gene ends were 6 bases for V and 1 base for J; bases not matched to a gene: 11. The germline gives CDR1 MGHDK, CDR2 SYGVNS. There are 17 residues in the CDR3. The CDR3 sequence is CASSRSDRGLSQETQYF. In DNA, the CDR3 is TGTGCCAGCAGCCGTTCCGACAGGGGGCTGTCCCAAGAGACCCAGTACTTC.

This clonotype was counted many times. V gene TRBV7-6 combines with J gene TRBJ1-1; unclear D gene. The CDR3 is 17 amino acids. CDR1 and CDR2 from the germline V gene are SGHVS and FNYEAQ. Deletions cut 4 bases from V and 0 bases from J, with 18 bases between. This CDR3 reads CASSSPRASDVNTEAFF. In nucleotides, the CDR3 is TGTGCCAGCAGCTCCCCCCGGGCGTCAGACGTGAACACTGAAGCTTTCTTT.

With respect to this clonotype: This may be a read error, as it is one base from a much larger clone. The rearrangement links TRBV19 to TRBJ1-1, with 9 bases that match TRBD1. The CDR3 totals 18 residues. V shed 3 bases and J 0 bases; nucleotides not matched to a gene: 11. The germline V gene encodes CDR1 LNHDA and CDR2 SQIVND (reference sequence). CDR3: CASSIWTGAKGVNTEAFF. CDR3 coding DNA: TGTGCCAGTAGTATCTGGACAGGGGCAAAGGGCGTGAACACTGAAGCTTTCTTT.